The next 22 T cell receptor beta chains were all read from a single sample in a study of spatial heterogeneity in lung cancer. Time point defined: sample taken at primary tumor resection. Tumor, nontumor lung or frozen PBMC supplied whole RNA that was sequenced unsorted. TCRdb processed the 5' RACE reads anew with MiXCR; each CDR3 protein has one entry. The data show almost 75,000 distinct CDR3 sequences, more than 10% seen once. The sequenced sample was PBMCs, obtained at surgery. All receptors come from a male donor with early-stage non-small cell lung cancer.

This clonotype was observed at least ten times. The V and J genes are TRBV6-6 and TRBJ1-5; D call uncertain. The CDR3 is 15 residues long. The germline V gene has CDR1 MNHNY and CDR2 SVGAGI (reference sequence). Trimming shortened V by 7 bases and J by 2 bases, and 15 bases separated the two germline ends. CDR3 coding DNA: TGTGCCAGCACCGGAGGAGTGGGTGGCAATCAGCCCCAGCATTTT. As protein: CASTGGVGGNQPQHF.

This clonotype was counted only a few times. The genes are TRBV11-2 and TRBJ2-2, with 9 bases lining up with TRBD2. Trimming took 1 base from V and 5 from J; bases not matched to a gene: 11. The CDR3 sequence is 18 residues long. Germline V gives CDR1 SGHAT, CDR2 FQNNGV. CDR3 region: CASSLGGLAGRWTGELFF. The CDR3 DNA is TGTGCCAGCAGCTTAGGCGGGCTAGCGGGAAGATGGACCGGGGAGCTGTTTTTT. The full variable domain, rest sourced from reference TRBV11-2 and TRBJ2-2, is EAGVAQSPRYKIIEKRQSVAFWCNPISGHATLYWYQQILGQGPKLLIQFQNNGVVDDSQLPKDRFSAERLKGVDSTLKIQPAKLEDSAVYLCASSLGGLAGRWTGELFFGEGSRLTVL.

This clonotype appeared a few times. The CDR3 spells CASSYAQLDSYEQYF. The CDR3 bases are TGTGCCAGCAGTTACGCCCAATTGGACTCCTACGAGCAGTACTTC. V and J are TRBV6-6 and TRBJ2-7; D uncertain. Deletions cut 2 bases from V and 0 bases from J, with 11 bases between. CDR3 length equals 15 residues. CDR1 MNHNY and CDR2 SVGAGI come from the germline V gene (reference sequence).

Comments on this clonotype: A much larger clone lies a single base off, so this may be a read error. The chain uses TRBV7-2 and TRBJ2-1; no definite D call. The CDR3 totals 13 residues. V lost 2 bases to trimming and J lost 1 base, with 3 bases between them. Germline V gene sequence: CDR1 SGHTA, CDR2 FQGNSA. The CDR3 DNA is TGTACCAGCAGCTTAACGTCCTACAATGAGCAGTTCTTC. It specifies CTSSLTSYNEQFF.

This clonotype has only a few counts. The rearrangement joins TRBV5-1 to TRBJ1-2, with 7 bases lining up with TRBD1. The length of the CDR3 is 12 residues. In germline, CDR1 is SGHRS, CDR2 YFSETQ. After removal of 4 bases from V and 6 bases from J, the junction contained 3 bases not matched to a gene. CDR3: CASSRDRDGYTF. The DNA of the CDR3 is TGCGCCAGCAGCCGCGACAGGGATGGCTACACCTTC.

This rearrangement joins TRBV18 to TRBJ2-4, with D possibly called TRBD1 or TRBD2 (5 bases each). The V and J ends lost 3 bases and 9 bases respectively, with 12 bases between them. Germline assignment: CDR1 KGHSH and CDR2 LQKENI. The CDR3 runs 13 residues. CDR3 region: CASSPTRDGIQYF. The CDR3 nucleotides read TGTGCCAGCTCACCTACCAGGGACGGCATTCAGTACTTC.

This clonotype was recorded a few times. The chain is built from TRBV10-3 and TRBJ1-1; D is unclear. The CDR3 is made up of 13 amino acids. Germline loops: CDR1 ENHRY, CDR2 SYGVKD. The germline V and J ends were trimmed by 5 bases and 1 base, with 8 bases remaining between them. CDR3 sequence (DNA): TGTGCCATCAGTTTACAAGAGAACACTGAAGCTTTCTTT. The encoded protein is CAISLQENTEAFF.

The V gene is TRBV6-1, the J gene TRBJ1-5, with D unresolved. CDR1 is MNHNS and CDR2 is SASEGT in the germline V gene. The V end lost 5 bases, the J end lost 1 base, and 15 bases lay between the germline ends. The CDR3 is made up of 16 amino acids. The CDR3 nucleotides read TGTGCCAGCAGTTCCCCCTGGGGAGGAAGCAATCAGCCCCAGCATTTT. Translated, it gives CASSSPWGGSNQPQHF.

This clonotype was recorded many times. This chain links TRBV20-1 with TRBJ2-1; TRBD2 agrees at 9 bases. Germline V CDR1 and CDR2: DFQATT, SNEGSKA (reference sequence). With V trimmed by 6 bases and J by 7 bases, 13 bases remained unmatched. The CDR3 length is 15 residues. The CDR3 region is CSAEPVRTSENEQFF. The CDR3 nucleotides are TGCAGTGCAGAACCCGTCCGGACTAGCGAGAATGAGCAGTTCTTC.

This clonotype was counted only a few times. V usage is TRBV15 and J usage is TRBJ1-5, with unresolved D. The V end lost 1 base, the J end lost 0 bases, and 16 bases lay between the germline ends. The CDR3 is 18 residues long. CDR1 and CDR2 (germline): LNHNV, YYDKDF (reference sequence). The CDR3 DNA reads as TGTGCCACCAGCAGAGGAGCCGAGGGCCCGGATAGCAATCAGCCCCAGCATTTT. Translating it yields CATSRGAEGPDSNQPQHF.

This clonotype occurred many times. DNA of the CDR3: TGCGCCAGCAGCCCCCGCCCTGGGGACAATGAGCAGTTCTTC. Translation: CASSPRPGDNEQFF. The chain couples TRBV5-1 to TRBJ2-1; D gene ambiguous. The CDR3 consists of 14 residues. In germline, CDR1 is SGHRS, CDR2 YFSETQ. Trimming shortened V by 4 bases and J by 5 bases, and 13 bases separated the two germline ends. Using reference TRBV5-1 and TRBJ2-1 for the parts outside the CDR3, the full variable domain is KAGVTQTPRYLIKTRGQQVTLSCSPISGHRSVSWYQQTPGQGLQFLFEYFSETQRNKGNFPGRFSGRQFSNSRSEMNVSTLELGDSALYLCASSPRPGDNEQFFGPGTRLTVL.

The V and J genes are TRBV20-1 and TRBJ1-1; a weak D match, TRBD1 (5 bases). CDR1 and CDR2 (germline): DFQATT, SNEGSKA (reference sequence). The CDR3 loop spans 13 amino acids. Deletions cut 6 bases from V and 3 bases from J, with 14 bases between. CDR3 nucleotide sequence: TGCAGTGCCCGGACGGGGCGGGACACTGAAGCTTTCTTT. Its translation: CSARTGRDTEAFF.

The J gene is TRBJ1-5, the V gene TRBV10-3, with unresolved D. The CDR3 extends over 12 amino acids. The germline CDR1 and CDR2 sequences are ENHRY and SYGVKD. The CDR3, as DNA: TGTGTCACCCGGGAAGCGAATCAGCCCCAGCATTTT. Amino acid sequence: CVTREANQPQHF.

This chain uses TRBV6-6 with TRBJ2-3, with D possibly TRBD1 on 6 matching bases. V was pared by 8 bases and J by 2 bases, with 8 bases between. The CDR3 has 12 amino acids. The germline V gene encodes CDR1 MNHNY and CDR2 SVGAGI (reference sequence). CDR3 DNA sequence: TGTGCCAGCGGACAGTTCACAGATACGCAGTATTTT. This translates into CASGQFTDTQYF.

This chain links TRBV20-1 with TRBJ2-7; 8 positions match TRBD2. The CDR3 length is 13 residues. Germline V gene data show CDR1 as DFQATT and CDR2 as SNEGSKA (reference sequence). V lost 3 bases, J lost 5 bases, and 6 bases stayed unmatched. The CDR3 bases are TGCAGTGCTAGGGGAAGCGGGAGCGACGAGCAGTACTTC. Protein sequence: CSARGSGSDEQYF.

The chain employs TRBV3-1 and TRBJ1-1; D remains unclear. Germline CDR1 is LGHDT and CDR2 is YNNKEL (reference sequence). The CDR3 is 11 residues long. Trimming removed 0 bases at V and 11 bases at J, with 7 bases between. CDR3 amino acids: CASSQDSGAFF. The CDR3 DNA reads TGTGCCAGCAGCCAAGATTCCGGGGCTTTCTTT.

The table lists this clonotype with many counts. The chain links TRBV9 to TRBJ2-1; 9 bases line up with TRBD1. The CDR3 sequence is 15 residues long. Trimming took 0 bases from V and 8 from J; bases not matched to a gene: 6. Germline CDR1 is SGDLS and CDR2 is YYNGEE. CDR3 sequence: CASSVAGQGYDEQFF. CDR3 nucleotides: TGTGCCAGCAGCGTAGCGGGACAGGGATATGATGAGCAGTTCTTC.

The genes are TRBV5-1 and TRBJ2-5, with TRBD2 identical over 13 bases. CDR1 is SGHRS and CDR2 is YFSETQ in the germline V gene. The CDR3 loop spans 15 amino acids. J lost 5 bases, V lost 4 bases, and 5 bases had no gene match. The chain's CDR3 is CASSMTSGRSETQYF. The CDR3 DNA follows: TGCGCCAGCAGCATGACTAGCGGGAGGTCTGAGACCCAGTACTTC.

This clonotype appeared many times. The chain combines TRBV7-9 with TRBJ2-1, with D unresolved. Trimming left V 5 bases short and J 10 bases short, with 12 bases between. The CDR3 has 12 residues. Germline CDR1 reads SEHNR; CDR2 reads FQNEAQ (reference sequence). The CDR3, as DNA: TGTGCCAGCAGCGCCCTTCTGCACGAGCAGTTCTTC. Protein sequence: CASSALLHEQFF.

In this sample, this clonotype turned up many times. The chain recombines TRBV4-1 with TRBJ2-3, with D maybe TRBD2 (5 bases). The CDR3 runs to 15 residues. Germline V gene lookup returns CDR1 MGHRA and CDR2 YSYEKL. V was clipped by 2 bases and J by 2 bases, with 11 bases between them. DNA of the CDR3: TGCGCCAGCAGCCAAACCCCTAGCATCACAGATACGCAGTATTTT. Protein product: CASSQTPSITDTQYF.

This clonotype showed up many times. The chain employs TRBV2 and TRBJ2-7; 12 bases align to TRBD1. Germline V CDR1 and CDR2: SNHLY, FYNNEI. The CDR3 covers 15 residues. Trimming cost V 6 bases and J 1 base; bases outside gene matches: 4. Here the CDR3 DNA reads TGTGCCAGCAGGCCGGGACAGGGGGCTTCCTACGAGCAGTACTTC. Translation: CASRPGQGASYEQYF.

This clonotype was observed a few times. The genes are TRBV12-3 or TRBV12-4 and TRBJ1-5; D uncertain. V was clipped by 2 bases and J by 1 base, with 9 bases between them. This CDR3 is 15 amino acids long. The CDR3 DNA reads TGTGCCAGCAGTTTATCCGGCACGAGCAATCAGCCCCAGCATTTT. This codes for CASSLSGTSNQPQHF.